This TCR beta chain came from a study of blood T cell repertoires in COVID-19. In the original workflow: Nucleated cell number was recorded as an estimate derived from reference gene primer amplification. TCRdb's table, derived via immunoSEQ multiplex PCR, lists solely in-frame clones and lacks some. V and J calls and clone size are those listed in that table; D and trimming were worked out from the DNA. The sample yields 110,000 or so clones, over 65% seen once. Specimen: peripheral blood. The sequence came from a man in his 70s with acute or convalescent COVID-19.

The CDR3 DNA follows: TGTGCCACCAGCAGAGGGACAGTTAATTCACCCCTCCACTTT. Protein: CATSRGTVNSPLHF. The rearrangement links TRBV15 to TRBJ1-6, with D possibly being TRBD1 (6 bases). V lost 1 base to trimming and J lost 6 bases, with 7 bases between them. The CDR3 runs 14 residues. CDR1 and CDR2 (germline): LNHNV, YYDKDF (reference sequence).